The sequence of this T cell receptor beta chain was determined in a study of shared clonotypes between healthy human individuals. About the research overall: CD8 memory received one plate per donor, CD8 naive two, CD4 memory three and CD4 naive three.

Using immunoSEQ multiplex PCR, the repertoire was profiled, and TCRdb retains in-frame clones only, with some absent. The sample shows about 990,000 clones, around 82% of them seen only once. Germline V gene lookup returns CDR1 LNHDA and CDR2 SQIVND (reference sequence). Trimming removed 2 bases from V and 2 bases from J; junction bases left unmatched: 4. The CDR3 spans 15 residues. The chain employs TRBV19 and TRBJ1-2, with 8 bases lining up with TRBD1. The sample consisted of memory CD4+ T cells from PBMCs. Subset given: CD45RA-negative fraction. This TCR was sampled from a man between 18 and 35 years old in good health. Some clones in this sample may be carry-over from other donors' samples. The CDR3 nucleotides are TGTGCCAGTAGTATAAACGACAGGGGCAACTATGGCTACACCTTC. It translates to CASSINDRGNYGYTF.